These T cell receptor beta chains were read from a single sample in a study of type 1 and type 2 diabetes patients. MiXCR, applied by TCRdb to the multiplex PCR reads, yields one record per CDR3 protein. Of around 300,000 distinct CDR3 sequences listed, around 47% are singletons. Sequenced material: peripheral blood mononuclear cells (PBMCs). The receptors were sampled from a man aged 18 to 30 with type 2 diabetes. The CDR3 runs from the conserved cysteine through the conserved F or W. Expanded clones get a size class; other rows say once, few or many, or leave the size out.

J gene,V gene,clone size,CDR3 protein
TRBJ1-2,TRBV7-2,few,CASSFGTTNYGYTF
TRBJ1-1,TRBV4-1,few,CASSQSTGGSTEAFF
TRBJ2-6,TRBV15,NA,CATSRRSGQGLSGANVLTF
TRBJ1-1,TRBV6-5,NA,CASSYSGTGGTEAFF
TRBJ1-1,TRBV19,NA,CARSNSGRPRNTEAFF
TRBJ2-7,TRBV7-8,NA,CASTFRGSYEQYF
TRBJ1-1,TRBV10-3,NA,CAIKDPTGLNTEAFF
TRBJ2-7,TRBV10-3,many,CAISENPITYEQYF
TRBJ2-7,TRBV28,many,CASSPIGTGVYEQYF
TRBJ2-3,TRBV7-3,NA,CASSLEAIARTQYF
TRBJ2-7,TRBV30,few,CAWARGGTTPNEQYF
TRBJ1-2,TRBV12-3/TRBV12-4,NA,CASVGAGRGSGYTF
TRBJ1-1,TRBV19,NA,CASRPYTEAFF
TRBJ2-7,TRBV20-1,NA,CSARGGFPSEQYF
TRBJ2-3,TRBV28,NA,CASSFVQGITDTQYF
TRBJ2-7,TRBV27,NA,CATSGTQTYEQYF
TRBJ2-5,TRBV4-3,NA,CASSQSRGAGETQYF
TRBJ2-2,TRBV19,NA,CASSPGSGELFF
TRBJ2-7,TRBV20-1,few,CSAMADSSYEQYF
TRBJ2-7,TRBV6-1,NA,CASTPRTIYSYEQYF
NA,TRBV7-2,once,CASSLDYTNEQFF
TRBJ2-2,TRBV28,NA,CASSLQGTNTGELFF
TRBJ1-5,TRBV6-6,NA,CASSYDARKQPQHF
TRBJ2-1,TRBV19,NA,CASSLQGRGNEQFF
TRBJ1-2,TRBV29-1,few,CSVDNPEGNGYTF
TRBJ1-2,TRBV7-9,NA,CASSLSMREGVGYGYTF
TRBJ2-3,TRBV19,few,CASSDGEGVTDTQYF
TRBJ2-7,TRBV27,few,CASRRADSYEQYF
TRBJ2-7,TRBV7-3,few,CASRDAGYEQYF
TRBJ2-7,TRBV30,NA,CACLLAGGGRSYEQYF
TRBJ2-7,TRBV2,NA,CASSLVARLNEQYF
TRBJ2-4,TRBV3-1,NA,CASSDTRGLAKNIQYF
TRBJ1-1,TRBV10-3,NA,CAISESKRQRNTEAFF